The entry that follows covers one T cell receptor beta chain sequence. The entry originates in a study of T-cell reconstitution after alpha-beta-depleted transplantation in children. For TCRbeta, the library was prepared with unique molecular identifiers. MiXCR, applied by TCRdb to the PCR reads, yields one record per CDR3 protein. This table has more than 550,000 distinct CDR3 sequences, 8% to 11% appearing once. The CDR3 extends over 17 amino acids. Trimming cost V 3 bases and J 0 bases, with 12 bases left between them. Germline CDR1 LNHNV, CDR2 YYDKDF (reference sequence). The input for sequencing was PBMCs from the stem cell graft donor, taken from the stem cell graft. The source of this sequence is a human donor who donated a stem cell graft to a child with acute myeloid leukemia. This chain links TRBV15 with TRBJ2-6; D unclear. CDR3 protein: CATSRGPSHSGANVLTF. The CDR3, as DNA: TGTGCCACCAGCAGGGGTCCCTCTCACTCTGGGGCCAACGTCCTGACTTTC. The complete variable domain, with remaining parts taken from reference TRBV15 and TRBJ2-6, reads DAMVIQNPRYQVTQFGKPVTLSCSQTLNHNVMYWYQQKSSQAPKLLFHYYDKDFNNEADTPDNFQSRRPNTSFCFLDIRSPGLGDTAMYLCATSRGPSHSGANVLTFGAGSRLTVL.